The entry below gives a single T cell receptor (beta chain) sequence along with its context. Germline CDR1 MDHEN, CDR2 SYDVKM. The V and J ends lost 5 bases and 5 bases, in that order; junction bases with no gene match: 17. This CDR3 region has 17 residues. This record comes from a study of blood T cell repertoires in COVID-19. The wider study: The cDNA or gDNA used as material had been derived from T cells, B-cell-depleted T cells, or PBMCs.

In the authors' methods: Reference gene primers were amplified, and this amplification served to estimate nucleated cell counts. The repertoire was sequenced with immunoSEQ multiplex PCR; TCRdb's copy has only in-frame clones and lacks some. V and J calls and clone size come straight from that table; D and trimming were deduced from the DNA. The sample carries about 270,000 clones, around 86% recorded once. The V call is TRBV28, the J call TRBJ2-5; TRBD2 aligns across 7 bases. The receptor's source is an elderly woman with COVID-19, enrolled during active disease. The sequencing sample was made of peripheral blood. Here the CDR3 reads CASSPAPGRYGGETQYF. For the CDR3, the DNA is TGTGCCAGCAGTCCCGCCCCGGGGAGATACGGGGGGGAGACCCAGTACTTC.